The 8 T cell receptor beta chains below come from one sample, sequenced in a study of T cell changes during pregnancy in multiple sclerosis. Sequencing used immunoSEQ multiplex PCR; TCRdb keeps in-frame clones, though not all of them. The data contain about 56,000 clones, roughly 94% of them singletons. The material sequenced was CD4+ T cells from peripheral blood mononuclear cells, taken in the second trimester of pregnancy. These TCRs come from a female donor with multiple sclerosis, enrolled in a pregnancy study.

The V and J genes are TRBV18 and TRBJ2-3, with D perhaps matching TRBD1 (5 bases). The length of the CDR3 is 14 residues. V lost 0 bases and J 4 bases, leaving 8 bases between the germline ends. Per the germline V gene, CDR1 is KGHSH and CDR2 is LQKENI. CDR3 amino acids: CASSPPTASDTQYF. The CDR3 DNA sequence: TGTGCCAGCTCACCACCGACAGCGTCAGATACGCAGTATTTT. The full variable domain, completed using reference TRBV18 and TRBJ2-3, is NAGVMQNPRHLVRRRGQEARLRCSPMKGHSHVYWYRQLPEEGLKFMVYLQKENIIDESGMPKERFSAEFPKEGPSILRIQQVVRGDSAAYFCASSPPTASDTQYFGPGTRLTVL.

CDR3 residues: CASSLGGARNHEQYF. For the CDR3, the DNA is TGTGCCAGCAGCTTGGGGGGCGCGAGGAATCACGAGCAGTACTTC. The chain recombines TRBV5-4 with TRBJ2-7; D possibly corresponds to TRBD1 (5 bases). Germline assignment: CDR1 SGHNT and CDR2 YYREEE (reference sequence). The CDR3 covers 15 residues. V was cut by 0 bases and J by 5 bases, with 15 bases left in between.

The CDR3 bases are TGTGCCAGCTCACCAGTGAACAGGGACGGAAACACCATATATTTT. It translates to CASSPVNRDGNTIYF. J is TRBJ1-3 and V is TRBV18, with D tentatively TRBD1 (6 bases). This CDR3 is 15 amino acids long. Germline loops: CDR1 KGHSH, CDR2 LQKENI. V was trimmed by 2 bases and J by 4 bases, leaving 12 bases between them.

The chain carries TRBV30 and TRBJ2-2; 11 nucleotides line up with TRBD2. CDR1 is GTSNPN, CDR2 SVGIG, per germline (reference sequence). Trimming took 5 bases from V and 3 from J; bases not matched to a gene: 5. The CDR3 has 15 residues. The CDR3 here is CAWHRGLADTGELFF. CDR3 coding DNA: TGTGCCTGGCACCGGGGACTAGCGGACACCGGGGAGCTGTTTTTT.

DNA for the CDR3: TGTGCCAGCAGGGGAGACACATACTCTGGAAACACCATATATTTT. It translates to CASRGDTYSGNTIYF. This chain uses TRBV2 with TRBJ1-3, with D uncertain. The CDR3 has 15 residues. V lost 6 bases, J lost 0 bases, and 12 bases lay in between. Germline-derived CDR1 and CDR2 are SNHLY and FYNNEI.

The V call is TRBV5-1, the J call TRBJ1-1, with 7 bases matching TRBD1. The CDR3 consists of 15 residues. Germline V gene sequence: CDR1 SGHRS, CDR2 YFSETQ. V shed 2 bases and J 0 bases; nucleotides not matched to a gene: 4. CDR3 DNA: TGCGCCAGCAGCTTTAACACAGGGGTGAACACTGAAGCTTTCTTT. Protein product: CASSFNTGVNTEAFF.

V gene TRBV7-9 combines with J gene TRBJ2-1; 8 bases match TRBD1. J gave up 2 bases and V 5 bases, and 11 bases lay outside the gene matches. This CDR3 is built from 17 residues. Germline-derived CDR1 and CDR2 are SEHNR and FQNEAQ (reference sequence). As DNA, the CDR3 is TGTGCCAGCAGCGCGAAAGGTGGGACAGGAGCCTACAATGAGCAGTTCTTC. Protein: CASSAKGGTGAYNEQFF.

The rearrangement joins TRBV7-8 to TRBJ1-2; no firm D call. The germline V and J ends were trimmed by 0 bases and 0 bases, with 8 bases remaining between them. CDR3 length: 15 amino acids. Germline V gives CDR1 SGHVS, CDR2 FQNEAQ. For the CDR3, the DNA is TGTGCCAGCAGCTTAGCAGGAGTAACTAACTATGGCTACACCTTC. It translates to CASSLAGVTNYGYTF.